These 20 T cell receptor beta chains came from one sample sequenced in a study of CD8 T cells in Susac syndrome. An input of roughly 0.5 to 1 ug of RNA was subjected to reverse transcription using random hexamers. TCRdb passed the immunoSEQ multiplex PCR reads through MiXCR, listing each CDR3 protein once. The data contain approximately 19,000 distinct CDR3 sequences, 95% of them seen just once; the ten biggest clones take up over 0.2%. Sequences were obtained from CD8+ T cells from PBMCs. Receptor source: a human donor in good health.

The V gene is TRBV7-9, the J gene TRBJ2-2; weak D call: TRBD2 (5 bases). Trimming left V 3 bases short and J 5 bases short, with 10 bases between. This CDR3 has 14 residues. CDR1 and CDR2 from the germline V gene are SEHNR and FQNEAQ (reference sequence). The CDR3 protein is CASSLASGTGELFF. As DNA, the CDR3 is TGTGCCAGCAGCTTGGCGTCGGGGACCGGGGAGCTGTTTTTT.

The chain uses TRBV7-2 and TRBJ2-1; 11 bases are a match to TRBD2. With 5 bases clipped from V and 8 bases from J, the junction kept 8 bases outside the gene matches. The CDR3 is made up of 15 amino acids. Germline V CDR1 and CDR2: SGHTA, FQGNSA. The CDR3 here is CASSQTSGSGDEQFF. The CDR3 DNA reads TGTGCCAGCAGCCAAACTAGCGGGAGCGGCGATGAGCAGTTCTTC.

The chain combines TRBV29-1 with TRBJ2-2; D gene ambiguous. The CDR3 covers 13 residues. CDR1 is SQVTM, CDR2 ANQGSEA, per germline. The V gene lost 4 bases and the J gene lost 0 bases, with 6 bases spanning the gap. CDR3 sequence (DNA): TGCAGCGTTGCCAGACCGAACACCGGGGAGCTGTTTTTT. Protein sequence: CSVARPNTGELFF.

V usage is TRBV27 and J usage is TRBJ2-3; D is unresolved. CDR3 size: 17 residues. CDR1 and CDR2 from the germline V gene are MNHEY and SMNVEV (reference sequence). Trimming took off 5 bases at V and 5 bases at J, with 23 bases between the two ends. Here the CDR3 DNA reads TGTGCCAGCAGTCCGTCGGCGGTCCTATGGGGTGGAGATACGCAGTATTTT. Translating gives CASSPSAVLWGGDTQYF.

This chain connects TRBV15 to TRBJ2-3; D is uncertain. The CDR3 length is 13 residues. The germline V gene has CDR1 LNHNV and CDR2 YYDKDF (reference sequence). V lost 4 bases and J 5 bases, leaving 10 bases between the germline ends. For the CDR3, the DNA is TGTGCCACCAGCACCCCACCGGGAGATACGCAGTATTTT. Translating gives CATSTPPGDTQYF.

The CDR3 loop is CASSLDNEQFF. The DNA for the CDR3 is TGTGCCAGCAGCCTCGACAATGAGCAGTTCTTC. This chain connects TRBV7-9 to TRBJ2-1; D gene uncertain. Germline assignment: CDR1 SEHNR and CDR2 FQNEAQ (reference sequence). V was shortened by 5 bases and J by 5 bases, with 4 bases between the two germline ends. The CDR3 loop spans 11 amino acids.

This clonotype was counted once. The rearrangement joins TRBV30 to TRBJ2-1; D is possibly TRBD2 (6 bases). The CDR3 loop spans 14 amino acids. The V gene's germline CDR1 is GTSNPN and CDR2 SVGIG (reference sequence). Trimming removed 2 bases from V and 4 bases from J, with 12 bases in between. This CDR3 is CAWSRGLPYNEQFF. The CDR3 bases are TGTGCCTGGAGTCGGGGACTTCCTTACAATGAGCAGTTCTTC.

The chain carries TRBV30 and TRBJ2-1; 8 nucleotides align to TRBD2. V lost 0 bases, J lost 4 bases, and 5 bases stayed unmatched. The CDR3 spans 15 residues. The germline CDR1 and CDR2 sequences are GTSNPN and SVGIG (reference sequence). In DNA, the CDR3 is TGTGCCTGGAGTGTTGTAGCGGGATTTTACAATGAGCAGTTCTTC. Its translation is CAWSVVAGFYNEQFF.

The DNA of the CDR3 is TGTGCCAGCGCCTCCCGGGACCCGAGCACAGATACGCAGTATTTT. It encodes CASASRDPSTDTQYF. The chain employs TRBV27 and TRBJ2-3; D may correspond to TRBD1 or TRBD2 (5 bases each). Deletions cut 8 bases from V and 0 bases from J, with 15 bases between. The length of the CDR3 is 15 residues. CDR1 and CDR2 (germline): MNHEY, SMNVEV (reference sequence).

This rearrangement joins TRBV28 to TRBJ1-6; D is unresolved. CDR1 is MDHEN, CDR2 SYDVKM, per germline. Trimming stripped 1 base from V and 5 bases from J, with 6 bases between. The CDR3 has 14 residues. CDR3: CASSLSVNNSPLHF. The CDR3 DNA reads as TGTGCCAGCAGTTTATCTGTCAATAATTCACCCCTCCACTTT.

This chain links TRBV27 with TRBJ2-2, with 7 bases fitting TRBD2. The CDR3 covers 17 residues. Losses at the gene ends were 1 base for V and 1 base for J; bases not matched to a gene: 6. The germline CDR1 and CDR2 sequences are MNHEY and SMNVEV (reference sequence). CDR3 in amino acids: CASSLYSSGENTGELFF. Written as DNA, the CDR3 is TGTGCCAGCAGTTTATATTCTAGCGGAGAGAACACCGGGGAGCTGTTTTTT.

The chain has TRBV28 and TRBJ2-7; D is possibly TRBD1 (5 bases). CDR3 length: 15 residues. Trimming left V 2 bases short and J 5 bases short, with 16 bases between. From germline, CDR1 is MDHEN and CDR2 SYDVKM. DNA for the CDR3: TGTGCCAGCAGTTTACAGGGTAGCTTAATCGACGAGCAGTACTTC. It yields the protein CASSLQGSLIDEQYF. Full variable domain (remainder filled in from reference TRBV28 and TRBJ2-7): DVKVTQSSRYLVKRTGEKVFLECVQDMDHENMFWYRQDPGLGLRLIYFSYDVKMKEKGDIPEGYSVSREKKERFSLILESASTNQTSMYLCASSLQGSLIDEQYFGPGTRLTVT.

About this clonotype: One end of the junction does not line up with germline, which may come from a read error. V is TRBV15 and J is TRBJ1-5; 8 bases fit TRBD1. CDR3 length: 15 amino acids. In germline, CDR1 is LNHNV, CDR2 YYDKDF (reference sequence). The CDR3 DNA reads TGTGCCACCAGCTCCGACAGGGGATACAATCAGCCCCAGCTTTTT. This gives the protein CATSSDRGYNQPQLF. Full variable domain (missing parts from reference TRBV15 and TRBJ1-5): DAMVIQNPRYQVTQFGKPVTLSCSQTLNHNVMYWYQQKSSQAPKLLFHYYDKDFNNEADTPDNFQSRRPNTSFCFLDIRSPGLGDTAMYLCATSSDRGYNQPQLFGDGTRLSIL.

A remark on this clonotype: One junction end does not reproduce the germline sequence, and a read error may be involved. This CDR3 reads CASSPQVGGVNVLTF. CDR3 DNA sequence: TGTGCCAGCAGCCCCCAGGTGGGAGGGGTCAACGTCCTGACTTTC. This chain links TRBV7-9 with TRBJ2-6; 7 nucleotides line up with TRBD2. Germline V lookup: CDR1 SEHNR, CDR2 FQNEAQ (reference sequence). The CDR3 is made up of 15 amino acids.

The chain joins TRBV27 to TRBJ2-3; TRBD2 matches at 12 bases. The CDR3 runs 17 residues. Per the germline V gene, CDR1 is MNHEY and CDR2 is SMNVEV (reference sequence). Losses at the gene ends were 6 bases for V and 6 bases for J; bases not matched to a gene: 13. CDR3 bases: TGTGCCAGCAGCCTCCTTAGACTAGCGGGAGTAACGGATACGCAGTATTTT. Translated, it gives CASSLLRLAGVTDTQYF.

This chain uses TRBV19 with TRBJ1-1; 7 bases are shared with TRBD1. The CDR3 sequence is 14 residues long. Trimming at V came to 6 bases and at J to 5 bases, leaving 9 bases not matched to a gene. The V gene's germline CDR1 is LNHDA and CDR2 SQIVND (reference sequence). The CDR3 spells CASSLTGWGTEAFF. DNA of the CDR3: TGTGCCAGTAGCCTGACAGGGTGGGGAACTGAAGCTTTCTTT.

The gene calls are TRBV7-9 and TRBJ2-5; a weak D match, TRBD2 (5 bases). The CDR3 length is 16 residues. CDR1 is SEHNR, CDR2 FQNEAQ, per germline (reference sequence). Trimming took off 5 bases at V and 5 bases at J, with 21 bases between the two ends. CDR3 in DNA: TGTGCCAGCAGCAATGGTCTAGCCCTCGTGTGGGAGACCCAGTACTTC. Translated: CASSNGLALVWETQYF.

The gene calls are TRBV28 and TRBJ2-7, with a possible D match to TRBD2 (5 bases). Germline CDR1 and CDR2: MDHEN and SYDVKM. With 5 bases removed from V and 3 bases from J, the gap between germline ends came to 14 bases. The CDR3 sequence is 14 residues long. The CDR3 loop is CASSPSGSFYEQYF. CDR3 nucleotides: TGTGCCAGCAGTCCCAGTGGGAGTTTCTACGAGCAGTACTTC.

V usage is TRBV28 and J usage is TRBJ2-2; tentatively, D is TRBD1 or TRBD2 (6 bases each). Germline lookup yields CDR1 MDHEN and CDR2 SYDVKM. This CDR3 has 15 amino acids. V lost 2 bases, J lost 7 bases, and 14 bases lay in between. CDR3 loop: CASSLARGGVGELFF. As DNA, the CDR3 is TGTGCCAGCAGTTTAGCCAGGGGAGGTGTCGGGGAGCTGTTTTTT.

The rearrangement links TRBV11-2 to TRBJ2-2; 7 bases line up with TRBD2. The junction had 22 bases not matched to a gene; V was cut back by 0 bases and J by 3 bases. Germline CDR1 SGHAT, CDR2 FQNNGV. The CDR3 spans 22 residues. The CDR3 DNA is TGTGCCAGCAGCTTAGATCCCATCGGGGGGTCTAAACGGGAGTCGGACACCGGGGAGCTGTTTTTT. As protein: CASSLDPIGGSKRESDTGELFF.